This TCR beta chain was sequenced for a study of read filtering for tumor transcriptome and immune sequencing. This library used about 360 ng RNA and molecular barcoded adaptors spanning alpha/delta and beta/gamma chains. From the reads, TCRdb called clonotypes with MiXCR, one entry per CDR3 protein. Counted here are some 140,000 distinct CDR3 sequences, roughly 13% occurring once; the ten biggest clones make up around 8.2%. The CDR3 has 20 residues. This clonotype turned up a few times. The chain is built from TRBV21-1 and TRBJ2-3; the table gives TRBD1 as D, unverified against the DNA. TRBV21-1 is an annotated pseudogene. The specimen was a population of CD138-negative cells sorted from bone marrow. The sequence derives from a donor aged 40 or older with multiple myeloma. This CDR3 reads CASALVPGRPSGSSTDTQYF. The CDR3 nucleotides read TGTGCCAGCGCCCTCGTCCCGGGGAGACCTAGCGGGTCTAGCACAGATACGCAGTATTTT.